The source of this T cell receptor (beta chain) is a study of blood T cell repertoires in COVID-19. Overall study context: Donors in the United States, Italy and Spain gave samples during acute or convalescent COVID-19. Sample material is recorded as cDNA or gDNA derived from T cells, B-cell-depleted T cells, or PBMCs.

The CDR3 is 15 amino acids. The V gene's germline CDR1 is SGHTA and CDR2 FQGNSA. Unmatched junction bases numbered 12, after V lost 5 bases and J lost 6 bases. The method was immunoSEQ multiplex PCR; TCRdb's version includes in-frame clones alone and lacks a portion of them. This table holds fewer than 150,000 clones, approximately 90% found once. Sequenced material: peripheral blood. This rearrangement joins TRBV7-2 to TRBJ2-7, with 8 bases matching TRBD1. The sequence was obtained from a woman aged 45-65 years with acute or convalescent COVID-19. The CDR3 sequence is CASSQEAGRGREQYF. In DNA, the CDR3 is TGTGCCAGCAGCCAGGAGGCGGGCAGGGGGCGCGAGCAGTACTTC.